Shown below are 18 T cell receptor beta chains from a single sample sequenced in a study of CD8 T cells in Susac syndrome. Random hexamers were used to reverse transcribe an amount of about 0.45 to 1 ug RNA. In TCRdb, the immunoSEQ multiplex PCR reads were re-called with MiXCR into one record per CDR3 protein. The table shows some 160,000 distinct CDR3 sequences, with approximately 94% occurring only once. What was sequenced was CD4+ T cells from PBMCs. The receptor set was obtained from a human donor with Susac syndrome.

CDR3 protein: CASSPPGQNSPLHF. The DNA for the CDR3 is TGTGCCAGTAGTCCCCCCGGACAGAATTCACCCCTCCACTTT. This chain uses TRBV19 with TRBJ1-6; maybe TRBD1 (6 bases). Trimming left V 5 bases short and J 7 bases short, with 12 bases between. CDR3 length equals 14 residues. Germline lookup yields CDR1 LNHDA and CDR2 SQIVND (reference sequence).

This clonotype was recorded only once. The rearrangement joins TRBV3-1 to TRBJ2-3; D is uncertain. CDR3 length: 15 amino acids. Trimming cost V 4 bases and J 4 bases, with 15 bases left between them. Germline loops: CDR1 LGHDT, CDR2 YNNKEL (reference sequence). CDR3 in DNA: TGTGCCAGCAGCCCCGGAAGGGTCGGGTCAGATACGCAGTATTTT. Its protein product is CASSPGRVGSDTQYF.

In DNA, the CDR3 is TGCGCCAGCAGTCAGGGACAGGGAAAGACAGATACGCAGTATTTT. Encoded protein: CASSQGQGKTDTQYF. This rearrangement joins TRBV4-1 to TRBJ2-3, with 9 positions matching TRBD1. The CDR3 runs to 15 residues. Unmatched junction bases numbered 7, after V lost 6 bases and J lost 3 bases. Germline CDR1 MGHRA, CDR2 YSYEKL.

The J gene is TRBJ2-5, the V gene TRBV5-1, with D maybe TRBD1 (6 bases). V was shortened by 4 bases and J by 2 bases, with 15 bases between the two germline ends. CDR3 length: 15 amino acids. Germline V gene sequence: CDR1 SGHRS, CDR2 YFSETQ. DNA for the CDR3: TGCGCCAGCAGCACAAGGACAGCTATTCAAGAGACCCAGTACTTC. Translating gives CASSTRTAIQETQYF.

V and J are TRBV5-4 and TRBJ2-3; 8 nucleotides line up with TRBD2. CDR1 is SGHNT and CDR2 is YYREEE in the germline V gene (reference sequence). This CDR3 has 16 residues. The ends lost 4 bases at V and 6 bases at J; junction bases unmatched: 13. CDR3 sequence (DNA): TGTGCCAGCAGCCCAGGTGGATCGGGGGGGCTCGATACGCAGTATTTT. Amino acid sequence: CASSPGGSGGLDTQYF.

The V call is TRBV9, the J call TRBJ1-2; D is uncertain. CDR1 SGDLS and CDR2 YYNGEE come from the germline V gene. Trimming shortened V by 4 bases and J by 5 bases, and 15 bases separated the two germline ends. The CDR3 totals 14 residues. CDR3 loop: CASSPNTVSYGYTF. In DNA, the CDR3 is TGTGCCAGCAGCCCCAATACCGTTAGTTATGGCTACACCTTC.

This clonotype was counted a single time. J is TRBJ2-7 and V is TRBV9, with D tentatively TRBD1 (5 bases). This CDR3 is built from 14 residues. V was cut by 3 bases and J by 4 bases, with 14 bases left in between. Germline V gene lookup returns CDR1 SGDLS and CDR2 YYNGEE. CDR3: CASSANVDSYEQYF. CDR3 sequence (DNA): TGTGCCAGCAGCGCGAATGTAGACAGTTACGAGCAGTACTTC.

The chain uses TRBV5-5 and TRBJ1-5, with D unresolved. The CDR3 totals 15 residues. The V gene's germline CDR1 is SGHKS and CDR2 YYEKEE (reference sequence). V lost 4 bases to trimming and J lost 3 bases, with 14 bases between them. CDR3 residues: CASSLDGRINQPQHF. CDR3 nucleotide sequence: TGTGCCAGCAGCCTGGACGGGAGGATCAATCAGCCCCAGCATTTT. Together with reference TRBV5-5 and TRBJ1-5, the CDR3 gives the full variable domain: DAGVTQSPTHLIKTRGQQVTLRCSPISGHKSVSWYQQVLGQGPQFIFQYYEKEERGRGNFPDRFSARQFPNYSSELNVNALLLGDSALYLCASSLDGRINQPQHFGDGTRLSIL.

This clonotype was picked up one time. CDR3 bases: TGTGCCAGCAGCTTGACAGGGAGTTTTACTCAAGCTTTCTTT. It translates to CASSLTGSFTQAFF. V usage is TRBV5-4 and J usage is TRBJ1-1; possible D gene TRBD1, 6 bases. The V end lost 1 base, the J end lost 9 bases, and 16 bases lay between the germline ends. Germline CDR1 and CDR2: SGHNT and YYREEE (reference sequence). CDR3 length: 14 residues.

The V call is TRBV6-2 or TRBV6-3, the J call TRBJ2-5; D is uncertain. V lost 8 bases and J lost 13, with 17 bases in between. CDR3 length: 11 amino acids. Germline-derived CDR1 and CDR2 are MNHEY and SVGEGT. This chain's CDR3 is CASQTGRRPYF. The CDR3 bases are TGTGCCAGCCAAACGGGCAGGCGACCGTACTTC.

CDR3 region: CSARDPQGPYGYTF. DNA of the CDR3: TGCAGTGCTAGAGATCCCCAGGGCCCTTATGGCTACACCTTC. This chain connects TRBV20-1 to TRBJ1-2; the D gene is possibly TRBD1 (5 bases). From germline, CDR1 is DFQATT and CDR2 SNEGSKA (reference sequence). Trimming cost V 0 bases and J 5 bases, with 13 bases left between them. The CDR3 is 14 amino acids.

In regard to this clonotype: A junction end diverges from the germline sequence, so it may reflect a read error. J is TRBJ2-1 and V is TRBV30, with 8 positions matching TRBD1. Germline CDR1 GTSNPN, CDR2 SVGIG (reference sequence). This CDR3 contains 12 residues. As DNA, the CDR3 is TGTGCCTGGAGCCCGGGACAGGCCCTCATGATCTTC. Translated, it gives CAWSPGQALMIF.

This rearrangement joins TRBV4-2 to TRBJ1-6; 8 positions agree with TRBD1. This CDR3 has 16 amino acids. Germline V lookup: CDR1 LGHNA, CDR2 YNFKEQ. Germline trimming cut 4 bases from V and 6 bases from J; bases unmatched to any gene: 8. This CDR3 reads CASSLTGVPLNSPLHF. In DNA form, the CDR3 reads TGTGCCAGCAGCCTGACAGGGGTTCCACTTAATTCACCCCTCCACTTT.

The chain recombines TRBV3-1 with TRBJ2-2; 10 nucleotides line up with TRBD1. This CDR3 has 16 residues. The ends lost 4 bases at V and 4 bases at J; junction bases unmatched: 6. The germline CDR1 and CDR2 sequences are LGHDT and YNNKEL (reference sequence). The CDR3 nucleotides read TGTGCCAGCAGCCTTACCGGGACAGGGGTCACCGGGGAGCTGTTTTTT. Translating it yields CASSLTGTGVTGELFF.

V usage is TRBV2 and J usage is TRBJ1-1; 9 positions agree with TRBD1. This CDR3 is 12 amino acids long. Germline CDR1 and CDR2: SNHLY and FYNNEI. After removal of 7 bases from V and 6 bases from J, the junction contained 3 bases not matched to a gene. CDR3 sequence: CASKGQGAEAFF. In DNA, the CDR3 is TGTGCCAGCAAGGGACAGGGTGCTGAAGCTTTCTTT.

This clonotype was observed many times. The junction departs from the called germline gene at one end, perhaps through a read error. The genes are TRBV5-1 and TRBJ2-5; D call uncertain. This CDR3 spans 11 amino acids. Germline lookup yields CDR1 SGHRS and CDR2 YFSETQ. In DNA, the CDR3 is TGTGCCAGCAGCTTAGTGGAGACCCAGTACTTC. This sequence encodes CASSLVETQYF.

The chain has TRBV9 and TRBJ1-3, with D uncertain. The CDR3 runs to 15 residues. CDR1 SGDLS and CDR2 YYNGEE come from the germline V gene. V lost 3 bases and J lost 0, with 10 bases in between. The CDR3 here is CASSAVGLSGNTIYF. CDR3 coding DNA: TGTGCCAGCAGCGCCGTCGGCCTCTCTGGAAACACCATATATTTT.

This rearrangement joins TRBV29-1 to TRBJ1-2; 9 bases fit TRBD1. Germline V gives CDR1 SQVTM, CDR2 ANQGSEA. This CDR3 region has 13 residues. Losses at the gene ends were 6 bases for V and 6 bases for J; bases not matched to a gene: 8. CDR3: CSVQDRTGDGYTF. In DNA form, the CDR3 reads TGCAGCGTCCAGGATAGGACAGGGGATGGCTACACCTTC.